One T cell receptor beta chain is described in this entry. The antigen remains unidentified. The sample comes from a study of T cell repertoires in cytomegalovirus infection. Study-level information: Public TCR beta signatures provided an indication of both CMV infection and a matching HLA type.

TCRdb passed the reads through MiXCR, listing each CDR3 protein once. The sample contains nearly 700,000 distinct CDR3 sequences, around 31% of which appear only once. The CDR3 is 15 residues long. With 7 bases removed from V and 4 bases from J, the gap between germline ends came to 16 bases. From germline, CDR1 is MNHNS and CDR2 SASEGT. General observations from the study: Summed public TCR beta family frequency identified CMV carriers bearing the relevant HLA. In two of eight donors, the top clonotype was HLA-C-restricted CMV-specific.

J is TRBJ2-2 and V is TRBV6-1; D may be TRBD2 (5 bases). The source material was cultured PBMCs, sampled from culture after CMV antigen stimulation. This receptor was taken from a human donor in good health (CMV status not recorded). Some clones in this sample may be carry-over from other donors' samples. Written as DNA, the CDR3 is TGTGCCAGCACTAGTAGAGGGCGATTCACCGGGGAGCTGTTTTTT. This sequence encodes CASTSRGRFTGELFF.